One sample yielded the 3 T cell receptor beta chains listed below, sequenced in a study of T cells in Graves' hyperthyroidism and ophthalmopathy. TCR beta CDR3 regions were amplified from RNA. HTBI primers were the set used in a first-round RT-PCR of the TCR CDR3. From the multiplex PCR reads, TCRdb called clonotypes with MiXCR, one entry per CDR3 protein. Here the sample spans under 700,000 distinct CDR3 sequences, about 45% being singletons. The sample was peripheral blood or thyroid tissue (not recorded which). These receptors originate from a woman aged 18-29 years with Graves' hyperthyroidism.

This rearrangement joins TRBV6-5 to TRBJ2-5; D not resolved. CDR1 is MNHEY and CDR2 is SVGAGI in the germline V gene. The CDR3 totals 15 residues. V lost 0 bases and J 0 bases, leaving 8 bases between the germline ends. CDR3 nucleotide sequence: TGTGCCAGCAGTTACTCGACCTTGTACCAAGAGACCCAGTACTTC. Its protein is CASSYSTLYQETQYF.

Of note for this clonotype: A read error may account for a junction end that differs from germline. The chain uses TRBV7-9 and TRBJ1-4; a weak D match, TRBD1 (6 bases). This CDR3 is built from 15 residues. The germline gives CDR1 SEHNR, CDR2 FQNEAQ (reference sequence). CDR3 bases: TGTGCCTGCAGCCCGGGGGATAGGGGGGGTGAAAAACTGTTTTTT. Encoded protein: CACSPGDRGGEKLFF.

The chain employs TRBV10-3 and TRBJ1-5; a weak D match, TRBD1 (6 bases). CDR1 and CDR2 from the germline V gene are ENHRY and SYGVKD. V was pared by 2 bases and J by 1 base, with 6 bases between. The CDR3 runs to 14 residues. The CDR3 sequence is CAISEGTSNQPQHF. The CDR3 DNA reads TGTGCCATCAGTGAGGGGACAAGCAATCAGCCCCAGCATTTT.